The rows below give T cell receptor beta chains drawn from one sample of a study of cytotoxic CD8 clonotypes in ibrutinib-treated CLL. Sequenced by immunoSEQ multiplex PCR; TCRdb stores in-frame clones only, minus some. The sample shows about 150,000 clones, 76% of them seen only once. This specimen was PBMCs, taken after 24 months of ibrutinib treatment. Receptor source: a human donor with chronic lymphocytic leukemia. Each CDR3 is given with its conserved first and last residue. The order of the fields is J gene, D gene, V gene, clone size, CDR3 protein, CDR3 DNA. A D gene is named only where the DNA matches it firmly. Clone size is stated in some rows and not others, as once, few, many or a class when expanded.

J gene: TRBJ1-3
D gene: NA
V gene: TRBV6-1
clone size: NA
CDR3 protein: CASRRTYSGNTIYF
CDR3 DNA: TGTGCCAGCAGGAGGACCTACTCTGGAAACACCATATATTTT

J gene: TRBJ2-2
D gene: NA
V gene: TRBV5-1
clone size: NA
CDR3 protein: CASSLAGEDTGELFF
CDR3 DNA: TGCGCCAGCAGCTTGGCCGGGGAGGACACCGGGGAGCTGTTTTTT

J gene: TRBJ1-3
D gene: NA
V gene: TRBV16
clone size: NA
CDR3 protein: CASSGWSGNTIYF
CDR3 DNA: TGTGCCAGCAGCGGGTGGTCTGGAAACACCATATATTTT

J gene: TRBJ2-5
D gene: NA
V gene: TRBV5-6
clone size: once
CDR3 protein: CASRAHQETQYF
CDR3 DNA: TGTGCCAGCAGGGCCCACCAAGAGACCCAGTACTTC

J gene: TRBJ2-7
D gene: NA
V gene: TRBV11-2
clone size: few
CDR3 protein: CASSLSQGYEQYF
CDR3 DNA: TGTGCCAGCAGCTTGAGTCAGGGCTACGAGCAGTACTTC

J gene: TRBJ2-3
D gene: NA
V gene: TRBV7-3
clone size: NA
CDR3 protein: CASSHPTDTQYF
CDR3 DNA: TGTGCCAGCAGCCACCCCACAGATACGCAGTATTTT

J gene: TRBJ2-1
D gene: NA
V gene: TRBV11-2
clone size: NA
CDR3 protein: CASTLVGNEQFF
CDR3 DNA: TGTGCCAGCACCCTCGTAGGGAATGAGCAGTTCTTC

J gene: TRBJ1-1
D gene: NA
V gene: TRBV7-2
clone size: NA
CDR3 protein: CASSWPGSTEAFF
CDR3 DNA: TGTGCCAGCAGCTGGCCGGGGAGTACTGAAGCTTTCTTT

J gene: TRBJ1-6
D gene: NA
V gene: TRBV9
clone size: NA
CDR3 protein: CASSVGGGAGSPLHF
CDR3 DNA: TGTGCCAGCAGCGTAGGGGGTGGGGCGGGTTCACCCCTCCACTTT

J gene: TRBJ2-5
D gene: NA
V gene: TRBV29-1
clone size: NA
CDR3 protein: CSVAGTEETQYF
CDR3 DNA: TGCAGCGTAGCCGGGACGGAGGAGACCCAGTACTTC

J gene: TRBJ2-3
D gene: NA
V gene: TRBV7-9
clone size: NA
CDR3 protein: CASSNPGPDTQYF
CDR3 DNA: TGTGCCAGCAGCAACCCGGGCCCAGATACGCAGTATTTT

J gene: TRBJ2-1
D gene: NA
V gene: TRBV7-3
clone size: NA
CDR3 protein: CASSLTPSGPSYNEQFF
CDR3 DNA: TGTGCCAGCAGCTTAACCCCCTCCGGGCCATCCTACAATGAGCAGTTCTTC

J gene: TRBJ1-1
D gene: TRBD1
V gene: TRBV6-1
clone size: NA
CDR3 protein: CASTVTGEAFF
CDR3 DNA: TGTGCCAGCACCGTGACAGGGGAGGCTTTCTTT

J gene: TRBJ2-7
D gene: TRBD2
V gene: TRBV7-3
clone size: NA
CDR3 protein: CASSWTSGPAYEQYF
CDR3 DNA: TGTGCCAGCAGCTGGACTAGCGGGCCTGCCTACGAGCAGTACTTC

J gene: TRBJ1-2
D gene: NA
V gene: TRBV7-9
clone size: few
CDR3 protein: CASSPPGGYTF
CDR3 DNA: TGTGCCAGCAGCCCCCCCGGAGGCTACACCTTC

J gene: TRBJ2-7
D gene: TRBD1
V gene: TRBV11-3
clone size: NA
CDR3 protein: CASSLSRDRSYEQYF
CDR3 DNA: TGTGCCAGCAGCCTATCCCGGGACAGGAGCTACGAGCAGTACTTC

J gene: TRBJ2-2
D gene: NA
V gene: TRBV19
clone size: few
CDR3 protein: CASTPAGPPNTGELFF
CDR3 DNA: TGTGCCAGTACCCCCGCGGGCCCTCCGAACACCGGGGAGCTGTTTTTT

J gene: TRBJ2-5
D gene: TRBD1
V gene: TRBV5-4
clone size: NA
CDR3 protein: CASSGQGAETQYF
CDR3 DNA: TGTGCCAGCAGCGGACAGGGAGCAGAGACCCAGTACTTC

J gene: TRBJ1-5
D gene: NA
V gene: TRBV18
clone size: few
CDR3 protein: CASSPGGNQPQHF
CDR3 DNA: TGTGCCAGCTCACCAGGGGGCAATCAGCCCCAGCATTTT

J gene: TRBJ2-7
D gene: TRBD1
V gene: TRBV6-5
clone size: NA
CDR3 protein: CASSYSTWTGGEQYF
CDR3 DNA: TGTGCCAGCAGTTACTCGACATGGACAGGGGGCGAGCAGTACTTC

J gene: TRBJ2-1
D gene: NA
V gene: TRBV28
clone size: NA
CDR3 protein: CASSKTGILEQFF
CDR3 DNA: TGTGCCAGCAGTAAAACAGGGATCCTTGAGCAGTTCTTC

J gene: TRBJ2-1
D gene: TRBD2
V gene: TRBV27
clone size: NA
CDR3 protein: CASSLGLAGGEQFF
CDR3 DNA: TGTGCCAGCAGTTTAGGGCTAGCGGGGGGTGAGCAGTTCTTC

J gene: TRBJ2-1
D gene: TRBD2
V gene: TRBV5-6
clone size: NA
CDR3 protein: CASSAIGGEQFF
CDR3 DNA: TGTGCCAGCAGCGCCATCGGGGGGGAGCAGTTCTTC

J gene: TRBJ1-3
D gene: NA
V gene: TRBV27
clone size: NA
CDR3 protein: CASSLKWGDTIYF
CDR3 DNA: TGTGCCAGCAGTTTGAAATGGGGAGACACCATATATTTT

J gene: TRBJ1-6
D gene: NA
V gene: TRBV5-6
clone size: NA
CDR3 protein: CASSGLRGRNSPLHF
CDR3 DNA: TGTGCCAGCAGCGGCCTCAGGGGTAGGAATTCACCCCTCCACTTT

J gene: TRBJ2-7
D gene: TRBD2
V gene: TRBV5-1
clone size: NA
CDR3 protein: CASTPGGGTYEQYF
CDR3 DNA: TGCGCCAGCACCCCCGGGGGGGGGACCTACGAGCAGTACTTC

J gene: TRBJ2-1
D gene: NA
V gene: TRBV6-5
clone size: NA
CDR3 protein: CASTPGSSYNEQFF
CDR3 DNA: TGTGCCAGCACCCCCGGGAGCTCCTACAATGAGCAGTTCTTC